These 14 T cell receptor beta chains were all obtained from the same sample, sequenced in a study of identical twins. TCRdb redid the calling of the 5' RACE reads with MiXCR, one entry per CDR3 protein. The repertoire consists of some 690,000 distinct CDR3 sequences, with roughly 20% occurring once and the leading ten covering 4% to 4.5%. These sequences were also reported in another study, on T cells expressing NK-cell markers.

What was sequenced was PBMCs. The source is a woman aged 18-29 years in good health.

This clonotype was seen only a few times. This chain joins TRBV3-1 and TRBJ2-3; possible D gene TRBD2, 5 bases. The V gene's germline CDR1 is LGHDT and CDR2 YNNKEL (reference sequence). This CDR3 comprises 13 residues. Trimming pared 5 bases from V and 4 bases from J, leaving 10 bases between. The CDR3 nucleotides read TGTGCCAGCAGCGAGGGAAGCTCAGATACGCAGTATTTT. Its translation is CASSEGSSDTQYF.

This clonotype was counted a few times. J is TRBJ2-6 and V is TRBV9; TRBD1 agrees at 8 bases. Looked up from germline, CDR1 is SGDLS and CDR2 is YYNGEE. With 3 bases clipped from V and 4 bases from J, the junction kept 9 bases outside the gene matches. The CDR3 length is 17 residues. The CDR3 reads CASSASPRGLGANVLTF. The DNA for the CDR3 is TGTGCCAGCAGCGCCTCACCCAGGGGGCTCGGGGCCAACGTCCTGACTTTC.

This clonotype was counted only a few times. The chain is built from TRBV6-5 and TRBJ2-1; 10 bases match TRBD1. V was pared by 2 bases and J by 14 bases, with 9 bases of the junction left unmatched. This CDR3 is 14 amino acids long. Germline loops: CDR1 MNHEY, CDR2 SVGAGI. As DNA, the CDR3 is TGTGCCAGCAGTTACGAGGGACAGGGGTCCAGGGAGTTCTTC. It codes for CASSYEGQGSREFF.

J is TRBJ2-5 and V is TRBV20-1; TRBD2 aligns across 7 bases. Trimming removed 0 bases from V and 2 bases from J; junction bases left unmatched: 6. There are 15 residues in the CDR3. CDR1 is DFQATT, CDR2 SNEGSKA, per germline (reference sequence). CDR3 amino acids: CSARDPQRGQETQYF. DNA of the CDR3: TGCAGTGCTAGAGATCCCCAGCGGGGACAAGAGACCCAGTACTTC.

At least ten counts were recorded for this clonotype. The V call is TRBV5-1, the J call TRBJ1-1; D is ambiguous. CDR1 SGHRS and CDR2 YFSETQ come from the germline V gene. The CDR3 runs 18 residues. Trimming pared 0 bases from V and 0 bases from J, leaving 18 bases between. The CDR3 sequence: CASSLEAIFRPMNTEAFF. In DNA, the CDR3 is TGCGCCAGCAGCTTGGAAGCGATTTTTAGGCCTATGAACACTGAAGCTTTCTTT. Full variable domain (missing parts from reference TRBV5-1 and TRBJ1-1): KAGVTQTPRYLIKTRGQQVTLSCSPISGHRSVSWYQQTPGQGLQFLFEYFSETQRNKGNFPGRFSGRQFSNSRSEMNVSTLELGDSALYLCASSLEAIFRPMNTEAFFGQGTRLTVV.

This clonotype was counted ten times or more. V gene TRBV9 combines with J gene TRBJ1-6; D remains unclear. Trimming pared 0 bases from V and 10 bases from J, leaving 11 bases between. This CDR3 is built from 14 residues. CDR1 SGDLS and CDR2 YYNGEE come from the germline V gene. The DNA of the CDR3 is TGTGCCAGCAGCGTAGACCCGCTACAGTCACCCCTCCACTTT. It encodes CASSVDPLQSPLHF.

This clonotype has more than one count but fewer than ten. The rearrangement links TRBV7-9 to TRBJ1-1; TRBD1 matches 7 bases. There are 13 residues in the CDR3. V lost 5 bases and J lost 4; bases outside the gene matches: 4. Germline assignment: CDR1 SEHNR and CDR2 FQNEAQ (reference sequence). CDR3 sequence reads: CASSAQGGTEAFF. CDR3 in DNA: TGTGCCAGCAGCGCCCAGGGGGGCACTGAAGCTTTCTTT.

V is TRBV20-1 and J is TRBJ2-1; 7 bases map to TRBD2. Germline values: CDR1 DFQATT, CDR2 SNEGSKA (reference sequence). The ends lost 5 bases at V and 2 bases at J; junction bases unmatched: 6. There are 14 residues in the CDR3. The CDR3 sequence is CSAARRETYNEQFF. In DNA, the CDR3 is TGCAGTGCTGCCCGGCGGGAGACCTACAATGAGCAGTTCTTC.

This sequence joins TRBV20-1 and TRBJ2-3, with TRBD2 identical over 9 bases. The ends lost 4 bases at V and 1 base at J; junction bases unmatched: 9. Germline CDR1 and CDR2: DFQATT and SNEGSKA (reference sequence). The CDR3 is 16 residues long. CDR3 sequence (DNA): TGCAGTGCTAATGTCCCGAGACTAGCGGGCACAGATACGCAGTATTTT. It is translated as CSANVPRLAGTDTQYF.

Many counts were recorded for this clonotype. V is TRBV20-1 and J is TRBJ2-3; 13 bases agree with TRBD2. Germline CDR1 DFQATT, CDR2 SNEGSKA (reference sequence). The CDR3 runs to 15 residues. Trimming took 5 bases from V and 6 from J; bases not matched to a gene: 8. CDR3 DNA sequence: TGCAGTGCTTGTCCTCGGACTAGCGGGAGTGATACGCAGTATTTT. Translating gives CSACPRTSGSDTQYF.

V is TRBV11-1 and J is TRBJ1-6; perhaps TRBD1 as D (6 bases). The CDR3 is 14 residues long. V dropped 5 bases and J dropped 6 bases, with 11 bases sitting between them. CDR1 is SGHAT and CDR2 is FQDESV in the germline V gene (reference sequence). This chain's CDR3 is CASSPGVLNSPLHF. The DNA for the CDR3 is TGTGCCAGCAGCCCAGGGGTCCTTAATTCACCCCTCCACTTT.

This clonotype was seen at least ten times. The chain is built from TRBV12-3 or TRBV12-4 and TRBJ1-2; possible D gene TRBD1, 6 bases. CDR3 length: 14 residues. The V end lost 7 bases, the J end lost 5 bases, and 17 bases lay between the germline ends. As DNA, the CDR3 is TGTGCCAGCACTAGGACAGACGTTAGATATGGCTACACCTTC. This codes for CASTRTDVRYGYTF.

This clonotype was seen many times. This chain uses TRBV5-1 with TRBJ2-1; 11 bases are a match to TRBD1. The CDR3 has 16 amino acids. V shed 0 bases and J 6 bases; nucleotides not matched to a gene: 5. Germline V gene sequence: CDR1 SGHRS, CDR2 YFSETQ. CDR3 nucleotides: TGCGCCAGCAGCTTGGAGGGGACAGGGGGAATCAATGAGCAGTTCTTC. Translated: CASSLEGTGGINEQFF.

This sequence joins TRBV19 and TRBJ1-1; possible D gene TRBD1, 6 bases. V gave up 3 bases and J gave up 1 base, with 9 bases separating them. This CDR3 is 14 amino acids long. The germline V gene encodes CDR1 LNHDA and CDR2 SQIVND (reference sequence). In DNA, the CDR3 is TGTGCCAGTAGTATTTCGGGACAGAACACTGAAGCTTTCTTT. Amino acid sequence: CASSISGQNTEAFF.